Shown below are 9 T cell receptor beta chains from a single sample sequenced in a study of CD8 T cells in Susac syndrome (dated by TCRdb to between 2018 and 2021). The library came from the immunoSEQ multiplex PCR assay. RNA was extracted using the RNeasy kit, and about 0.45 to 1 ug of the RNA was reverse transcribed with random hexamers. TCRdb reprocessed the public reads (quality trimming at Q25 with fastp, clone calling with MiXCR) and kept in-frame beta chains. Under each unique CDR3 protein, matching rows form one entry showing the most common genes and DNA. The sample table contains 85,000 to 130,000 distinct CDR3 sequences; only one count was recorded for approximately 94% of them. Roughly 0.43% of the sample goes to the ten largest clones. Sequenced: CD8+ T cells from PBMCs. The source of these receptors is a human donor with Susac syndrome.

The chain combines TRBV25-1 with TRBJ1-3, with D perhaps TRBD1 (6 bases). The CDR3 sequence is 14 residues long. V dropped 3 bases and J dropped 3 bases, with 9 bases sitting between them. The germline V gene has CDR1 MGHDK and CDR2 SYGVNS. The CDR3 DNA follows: TGTGCCAGCAGTGACAGGGGATTTGGAAACACCATATATTTT. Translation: CASSDRGFGNTIYF. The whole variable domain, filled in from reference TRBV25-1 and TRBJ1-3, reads EADIYQTPRYLVIGTGKKITLECSQTMGHDKMYWYQQDPGMELHLIHYSYGVNSTEKGDLSSESTVSRIRTEHFPLTLESARPSHTSQYLCASSDRGFGNTIYFGEGSWLTVV.

Here the CDR3 DNA reads TGTGCCAGCAGCCCCGGACTAGCTTCGCTGGATACGCAGTATTTT. It is translated as CASSPGLASLDTQYF. V gene TRBV7-8 combines with J gene TRBJ2-3, with TRBD2 matching 8 bases. The CDR3 loop spans 15 amino acids. Germline V gene lookup returns CDR1 SGHVS and CDR2 FQNEAQ. V lost 5 bases to trimming and J lost 6 bases; unmatched junction nucleotides: 10.

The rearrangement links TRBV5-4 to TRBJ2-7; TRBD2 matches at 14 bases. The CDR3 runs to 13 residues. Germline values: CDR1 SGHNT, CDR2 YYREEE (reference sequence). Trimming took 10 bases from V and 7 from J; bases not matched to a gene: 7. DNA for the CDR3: TGTGCCGCGACTAGCGGGGGGGCGCGGGAGCAGTACTTC. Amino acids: CAATSGGAREQYF. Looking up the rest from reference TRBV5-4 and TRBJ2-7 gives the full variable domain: ETGVTQSPTHLIKTRGQQVTLRCSSQSGHNTVSWYQQALGQGPQFIFQYYREEENGRGNFPPRFSGLQFPNYSSELNVNALELDDSALYLCAATSGGAREQYFGPGTRLTVT.

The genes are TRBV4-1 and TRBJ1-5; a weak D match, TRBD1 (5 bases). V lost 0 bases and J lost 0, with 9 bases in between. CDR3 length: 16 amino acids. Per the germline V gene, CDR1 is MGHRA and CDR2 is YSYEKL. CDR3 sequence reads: CASSQEYGASNQPQHF. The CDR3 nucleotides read TGCGCCAGCAGCCAAGAATATGGGGCTAGCAATCAGCCCCAGCATTTT.

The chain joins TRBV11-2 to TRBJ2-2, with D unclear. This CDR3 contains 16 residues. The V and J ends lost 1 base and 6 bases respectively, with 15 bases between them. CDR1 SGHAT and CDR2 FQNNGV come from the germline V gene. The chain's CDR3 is CASSLVASALAGELFF. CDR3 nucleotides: TGTGCCAGCAGCTTAGTAGCTAGTGCCCTCGCCGGGGAGCTGTTTTTT.

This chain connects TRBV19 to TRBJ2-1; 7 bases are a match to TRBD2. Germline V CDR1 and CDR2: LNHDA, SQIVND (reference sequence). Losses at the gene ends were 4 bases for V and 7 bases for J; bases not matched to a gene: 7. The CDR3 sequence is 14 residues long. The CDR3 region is CASSRSAGVNEQFF. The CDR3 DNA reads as TGTGCCAGTAGTAGATCGGCGGGGGTGAATGAGCAGTTCTTC.

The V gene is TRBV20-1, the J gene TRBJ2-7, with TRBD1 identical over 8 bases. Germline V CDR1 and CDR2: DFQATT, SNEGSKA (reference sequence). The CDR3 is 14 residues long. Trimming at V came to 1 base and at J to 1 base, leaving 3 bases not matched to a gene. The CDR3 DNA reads TGCAGTGCTAGAGGGACAGGGTGGTCCTACGAGCAGTACTTC. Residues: CSARGTGWSYEQYF.

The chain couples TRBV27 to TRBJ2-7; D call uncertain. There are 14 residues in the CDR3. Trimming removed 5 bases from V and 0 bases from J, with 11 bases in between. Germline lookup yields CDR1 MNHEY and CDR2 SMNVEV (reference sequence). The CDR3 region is CASSPDTPSYEQYF. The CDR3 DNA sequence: TGTGCCAGCAGTCCCGACACCCCCTCCTACGAGCAGTACTTC.

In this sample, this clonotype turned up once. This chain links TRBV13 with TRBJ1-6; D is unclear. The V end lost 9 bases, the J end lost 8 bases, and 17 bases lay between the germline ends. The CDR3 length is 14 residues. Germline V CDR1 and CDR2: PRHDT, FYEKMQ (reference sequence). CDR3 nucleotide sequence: TGTGCCAGTGGACCGAGGGCCCGCGATTCACCCCTCCACTTT. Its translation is CASGPRARDSPLHF.